These 17 T cell receptor beta chains share one sample of origin, sequenced in a study of blood T cell repertoires in COVID-19. Profiling relied on immunoSEQ multiplex PCR, and the TCRdb table lists in-frame clones only, not all of them. The data contain 18,000 or so clones, 70% to 90% of them singletons. Source material: peripheral blood. These receptors came from a man aged 40-55 years with active COVID-19.

This chain connects TRBV10-3 to TRBJ2-5, with a tentative D call TRBD2 (6 bases). The germline V and J ends were trimmed by 4 bases and 5 bases, with 23 bases remaining between them. The germline V gene has CDR1 ENHRY and CDR2 SYGVKD. This CDR3 contains 17 residues. The CDR3 region has the DNA TGTGCCATCAGTGCGATCGACGCTAGCGAGAGGTTGGAGACCCAGTACTTC. Its translation is CAISAIDASERLETQYF.

The V and J genes are TRBV12-5 and TRBJ1-2, with a weak D call TRBD1 (6 bases). The CDR3 has 15 residues. CDR1 LGHNT and CDR2 FRNRAP come from the germline V gene. The ends were cut back, 4 bases at V and 4 bases at J, with 16 bases in the middle. The CDR3 loop reads CASGSQRGFLYGYTF. The DNA for the CDR3 is TGTGCTAGTGGTTCGCAAAGGGGGTTTCTCTATGGCTACACCTTC.

The chain recombines TRBV5-5 with TRBJ1-1; 11 bases line up with TRBD1. The CDR3 is 14 amino acids. V dropped 5 bases and J dropped 4; count of bases not matched to a gene: 4. Germline assignment: CDR1 SGHKS and CDR2 YYEKEE (reference sequence). The CDR3 region has the DNA TGTGCCAGCAGTCAGGACAGGGGGCCCACTGAAGCTTTCTTT. This encodes CASSQDRGPTEAFF.

The chain combines TRBV19 with TRBJ2-7; 12 bases agree with TRBD1. V dropped 8 bases and J dropped 6; count of bases not matched to a gene: 11. In germline, CDR1 is LNHDA, CDR2 SQIVND (reference sequence). The CDR3 covers 15 residues. This CDR3 is CASCRSGQGASEQYF. Written as DNA, the CDR3 is TGTGCCAGTTGCCGCTCGGGACAGGGGGCAAGCGAGCAGTACTTC.

The rearrangement uses TRBV7-2 and TRBJ1-6; the D gene is possibly TRBD1 (5 bases). Germline V lookup: CDR1 SGHTA, CDR2 FQGNSA. The CDR3 spans 15 residues. V was pared by 2 bases and J by 7 bases, with 12 bases between. CDR3 sequence: CASSLSTARNSPLHF. CDR3 nucleotides: TGTGCCAGCAGCTTATCGACAGCCCGGAATTCACCCCTCCACTTT. The whole variable domain, filled in from reference TRBV7-2 and TRBJ1-6, reads GAGVSQSPSNKVTEKGKDVELRCDPISGHTALYWYRQSLGQGLEFLIYFQGNSAPDKSGLPSDRFSAERTGGSVSTLTIQRTQQEDSAVYLCASSLSTARNSPLHFGNGTRLTVT.

This rearrangement joins TRBV5-5 to TRBJ2-3, with D unresolved. Germline V lookup: CDR1 SGHKS, CDR2 YYEKEE (reference sequence). The CDR3 covers 14 residues. V was trimmed by 0 bases and J by 2 bases, leaving 7 bases between them. The CDR3 coding sequence is TGTGCCAGCAGCTTGGACAGTTTCACAGATACGCAGTATTTT. Translated: CASSLDSFTDTQYF. Using reference TRBV5-5 and TRBJ2-3 for the parts outside the CDR3, the full variable domain is DAGVTQSPTHLIKTRGQQVTLRCSPISGHKSVSWYQQVLGQGPQFIFQYYEKEERGRGNFPDRFSARQFPNYSSELNVNALLLGDSALYLCASSLDSFTDTQYFGPGTRLTVL.

This chain connects TRBV13 to TRBJ2-1; tentative D call: TRBD2 (5 bases). V gave up 8 bases and J gave up 6 bases, with 17 bases separating them. This CDR3 spans 14 amino acids. Germline CDR1 PRHDT, CDR2 FYEKMQ (reference sequence). The CDR3 sequence is CASGTAVGSNEQFF. The CDR3 bases are TGTGCCAGCGGAACCGCGGTTGGGAGCAATGAGCAGTTCTTC.

The V and J genes are TRBV4-3 and TRBJ2-1; 7 nucleotides align to TRBD1. CDR1 and CDR2 (germline): LGHNA, YSLEER. The CDR3 is 17 residues long. V was pared by 3 bases and J by 0 bases, with 8 bases of the junction left unmatched. CDR3 bases: TGCGCCAGCAGCCAGGATGAGGGACAGTACTCCTACAATGAGCAGTTCTTC. Protein sequence: CASSQDEGQYSYNEQFF.

The rearrangement links TRBV19 to TRBJ2-1, with TRBD2 identical over 7 bases. The CDR3 consists of 15 residues. V dropped 6 bases and J dropped 4; count of bases not matched to a gene: 9. Looked up from germline, CDR1 is LNHDA and CDR2 is SQIVND (reference sequence). CDR3 in DNA: TGTGCCAGTAGCCTGACTAGCCTAGGGTACAATGAGCAGTTCTTC. It yields the protein CASSLTSLGYNEQFF.

A word on this clone: A read error may produce the germline difference seen at one junction end. The chain recombines TRBV29-1 with TRBJ2-7; 8 bases match TRBD2. Germline V gene sequence: CDR1 SQVTM, CDR2 ANQGSEA. The CDR3 loop spans 15 amino acids. The DNA of the CDR3 is TGCAGCGTCGAAGTGAGCGGGAGTGCCTCCTACGAGCAGTACTTC. Translating it yields CSVEVSGSASYEQYF.

J is TRBJ2-1 and V is TRBV15; 8 bases are a match to TRBD2. The CDR3 consists of 14 residues. V shed 1 base, J shed 5 bases, and the junction held 1 base outside the gene matches. Germline CDR1 and CDR2: LNHNV and YYDKDF (reference sequence). CDR3 nucleotide sequence: TGTGCCACCAGCAGAGGTAGCGGGAACAATGAGCAGTTCTTC. It translates to CATSRGSGNNEQFF.

This rearrangement joins TRBV7-9 to TRBJ2-7; no definite D call. The V end was cut by 1 base, the J end by 2 bases, with 6 bases between. The CDR3 has 13 amino acids. Germline V gives CDR1 SEHNR, CDR2 FQNEAQ (reference sequence). As DNA, the CDR3 is TGTGCCAGCAGCTTAGGGTCAGCCTACGAGCAGTACTTC. This sequence encodes CASSLGSAYEQYF.

The V gene is TRBV7-2, the J gene TRBJ1-2; 11 bases map to TRBD1. The V gene's germline CDR1 is SGHTA and CDR2 FQGNSA. Trimming removed 5 bases from V and 8 bases from J; junction bases left unmatched: 7. This CDR3 has 14 residues. The CDR3 is CASSLDRGPGGYTF. CDR3 DNA sequence: TGTGCCAGCAGCCTGGACAGGGGGCCGGGGGGCTACACCTTC.

The V gene is TRBV5-1, the J gene TRBJ2-2, with 13 bases aligning to TRBD2. J gave up 5 bases and V 3 bases, and 4 bases lay outside the gene matches. The CDR3 consists of 16 residues. CDR1 is SGHRS, CDR2 YFSETQ, per germline. CDR3 DNA sequence: TGCGCCAGCAGCTGGACTAGCGGGAGAAGTACCGGGGAGCTGTTTTTT. Translation: CASSWTSGRSTGELFF.

The chain uses TRBV6-5 and TRBJ1-1; 9 bases map to TRBD1. V trimming: 8 bases; J trimming: 4 bases; junction bases outside the gene matches: 8. This CDR3 has 14 amino acids. The germline CDR1 and CDR2 sequences are MNHEY and SVGAGI. The CDR3 here is CASYPGQGPTEAFF. The CDR3 region has the DNA TGTGCCAGCTATCCGGGACAGGGTCCCACTGAAGCTTTCTTT.

The chain has TRBV11-2 and TRBJ2-7, with 8 bases fitting TRBD1. The V gene's germline CDR1 is SGHAT and CDR2 FQNNGV. The CDR3 loop spans 16 amino acids. The V gene end was trimmed by 1 base and the J gene end by 2 bases; junction bases not matched to a gene: 7. CDR3 DNA: TGTGCCAGCAGCTTAGTTTTTTCGGGACAGGCCTACGAGCAGTACTTC. Residues: CASSLVFSGQAYEQYF.

This clone turned up a few times. The chain combines TRBV30 with TRBJ2-5; 7 nucleotides match TRBD1. CDR1 and CDR2 (germline): GTSNPN, SVGIG (reference sequence). The J segment lost 3 bases and the V segment lost 0 bases, leaving 4 bases of the junction unmatched. This CDR3 region has 14 residues. CDR3 bases: TGTGCCTGGAGTGTGCGGACAGGCAAAGAGACCCAGTACTTC. Its translation: CAWSVRTGKETQYF.